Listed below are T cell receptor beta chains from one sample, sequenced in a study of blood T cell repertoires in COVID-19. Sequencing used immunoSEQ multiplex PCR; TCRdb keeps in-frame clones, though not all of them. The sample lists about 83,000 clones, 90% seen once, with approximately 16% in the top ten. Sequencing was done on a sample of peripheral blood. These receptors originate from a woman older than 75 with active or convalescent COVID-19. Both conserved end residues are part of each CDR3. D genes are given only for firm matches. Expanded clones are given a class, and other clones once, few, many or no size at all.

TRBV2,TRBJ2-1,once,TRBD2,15,CASSEVAGGANEQFF
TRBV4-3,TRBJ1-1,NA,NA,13,CASSQVAGFGTFF
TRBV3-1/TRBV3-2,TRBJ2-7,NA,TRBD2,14,CASSRGGESYEQYF
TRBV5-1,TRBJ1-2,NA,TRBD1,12,CASSMTGYGYTF
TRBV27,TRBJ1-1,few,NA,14,CASSHDYMNTEAFF
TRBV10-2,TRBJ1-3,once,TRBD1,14,CASERTGSGNTIYF
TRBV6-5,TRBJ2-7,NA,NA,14,CASSFPAGIYEQYF
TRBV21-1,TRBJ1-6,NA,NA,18,CASSNLTRDRGGNSPLHF
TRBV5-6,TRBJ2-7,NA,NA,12,CASSFGGYEQYF
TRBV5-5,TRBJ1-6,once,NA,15,CASSFTPGMDSPLHF
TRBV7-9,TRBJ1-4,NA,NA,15,CASSSSKGGSEKLFF
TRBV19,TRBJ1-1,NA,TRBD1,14,CASSNRGQDTEAFF
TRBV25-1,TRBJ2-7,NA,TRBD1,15,CAPEEEQGEPYEQYF
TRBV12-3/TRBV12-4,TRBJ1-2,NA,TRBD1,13,CASRLRQGDGYTF
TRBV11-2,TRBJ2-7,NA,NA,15,CASSSPSGGLNEQYF
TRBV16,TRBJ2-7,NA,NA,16,CASSQLEVSPTVEQYF
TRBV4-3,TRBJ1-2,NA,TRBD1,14,CASSQGTGGGGYTF
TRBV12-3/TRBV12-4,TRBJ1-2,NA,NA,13,CASSSTGYYGYTF
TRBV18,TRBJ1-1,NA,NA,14,CASSSGDWGTEAFF
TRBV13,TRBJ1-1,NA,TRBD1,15,CASSPDRGVNTEAFF
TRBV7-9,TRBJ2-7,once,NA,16,CASSRTDRQLYYEQYF
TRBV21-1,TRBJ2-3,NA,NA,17,CASSKWEADPYTDTQYF
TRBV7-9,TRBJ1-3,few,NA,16,CASSLGDIQIGNTIYF
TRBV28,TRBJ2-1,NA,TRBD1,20,CASSPPRGQGLRSSYNEQFF
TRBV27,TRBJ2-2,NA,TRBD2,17,CASRQVAGGPITGELFF
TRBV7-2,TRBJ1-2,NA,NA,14,CASSDPGHTDGYTF
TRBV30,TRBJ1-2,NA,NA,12,CAWSVGIYGYTF
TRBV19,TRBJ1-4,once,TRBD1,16,CASSSGQLTTNEKLFF
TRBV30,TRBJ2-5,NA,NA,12,CAWIPSLGTQYF
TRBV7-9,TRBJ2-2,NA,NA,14,CASSLLQSTGELFF
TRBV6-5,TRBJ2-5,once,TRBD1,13,CASSSGQGETQYF
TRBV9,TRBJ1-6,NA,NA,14,CASSVSGFYSPLHF
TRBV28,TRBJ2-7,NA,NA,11,CASSSYYEQYF
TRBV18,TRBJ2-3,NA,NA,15,CASSPDKSSTDTQYF
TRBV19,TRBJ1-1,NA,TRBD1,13,CASSMAGGTEAFF
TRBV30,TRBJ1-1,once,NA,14,CAWSWAGRNTEAFF
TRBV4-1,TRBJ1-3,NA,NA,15,CASSPPGDWGNTIYF
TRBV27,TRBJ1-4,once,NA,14,CASSSPGTREKLFF
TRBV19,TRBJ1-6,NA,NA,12,CASSTYGLPLHF
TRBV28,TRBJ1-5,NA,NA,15,CASSSGGLANQPQHF
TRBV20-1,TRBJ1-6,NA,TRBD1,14,CSASEQGGNSPLHF
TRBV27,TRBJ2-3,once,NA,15,CASSLIPSSTDTQYF
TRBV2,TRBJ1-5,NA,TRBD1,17,CASRTRTGDVRNQPQHF
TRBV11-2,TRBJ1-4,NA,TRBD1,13,CASSPGQGTKLFF
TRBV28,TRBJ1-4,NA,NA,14,CASSAGDIREKLFF
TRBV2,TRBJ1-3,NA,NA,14,CASSDWRGGNTIYF
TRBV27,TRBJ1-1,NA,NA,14,CASSWEGRGTEAFF
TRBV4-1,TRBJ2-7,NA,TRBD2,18,CASSQDDGFSGGMYEQYF
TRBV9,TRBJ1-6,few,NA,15,CASSVLGSYNSPLHF
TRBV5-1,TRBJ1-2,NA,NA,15,CASSLVGRGNYGYTF
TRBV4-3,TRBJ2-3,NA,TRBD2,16,CASSQDLAGSTDTQYF
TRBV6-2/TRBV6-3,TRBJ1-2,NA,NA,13,CASSYRGGYGYTF